This T cell receptor (beta chain) was retrieved from a study of molecular identifiers for immune sequencing clone quantification (dated by TCRdb to 2017 to 2018). For the study in its entirety: In a replicate experiment, RNA from roughly 21,000 or 96,000 naive CD8 T cells was split into five aliquots, four of which were sequenced. The study was a methods study using CD8 T cells to benchmark molecular-identifier clustering-based TCR repertoire sequencing (MIDCIRS) and TCR RNA copy counting. Overall results and qualifications from the work: When barcode sub-clustering was not used, chimeric consensus sequences inflated TCR diversity, with chimeras reaching as high as 47%. In CMV-specific effector cells, clones with more than 20 RNA copies accounted for over 99% of molecules, whereas in naive cells such clones accounted for under 1%. Highly expanded clone sizes could be underestimated if identical TCR molecules share a barcode. Spiked-in Jurkat TCR RNA equal to a single cell's worth was reported to be detectable even within 1,100,000 naive CD8 T cells. Modeling indicated about 3 TCR RNA copies recovered per cell, compared with 9 to 10 by digital PCR, which implies a capture efficiency of 25% to 35%. Naive libraries contained spiked-in Jurkat TCR RNA (approximately nine copies' worth), which is not part of the donor repertoire.

Naive CD8 T cell libraries were made from approximately 20,000 to 1,000,000 sorted cells using 10%, 30% or 50% of purified RNA. Naive CD8 T cells were FACS-sorted as CD8+CD4-CCR7+CD45RA+ on a BD FACSAria II into RLT Plus buffer. To test detection sensitivity, Jurkat RNA equivalent to nine to ten TCR copies was spiked into samples of about 17,000-1,100,000 naive CD8 T cells. Enrichment of CD8 T cells was done with RosetteSep CD8+ T Cell Enrichment Cocktail plus Ficoll-Paque, and ACK red cell lysis came afterward. Library preparation employed PCR. Sequencer: Illumina HiSeq 4000. Bulk TCR libraries were made following a previously described method, with the TCR primers given in Table S5. Total RNA was purified with the Qiagen AllPrep DNA/RNA kit. Before analysis, reads from multiple sequencing runs of the same library were pooled. The study's own analysis went as follows. Reads were retained only if an exact TCR constant sequence was present, and the retained reads were trimmed to 150 nt and grouped according to their 12-nt molecular barcodes. Reads inside each barcode group were sub-clustered using a 15% Levenshtein threshold, and a quality-weighted consensus sequence was constructed for each RNA molecule. Non-functional sequences were filtered out, along with any lower-count sequence sitting one edit away from another sequence. Based on a fit of two negative binomial distributions, barcode sub-clusters having less than 20% of the maximum read count were discarded. The public reads were reprocessed in TCRdb via fastp at Q25 and MiXCR, keeping in-frame beta chains. Each entry merges the rows of one CDR3 protein and shows their most common DNA and genes. TCRdb's processing, not the authors' own work, is the source of the V and J calls. The sample data list under 650,000 distinct CDR3 sequences, and around 20% of these were observed just once. The top ten hold 0.85% of the sample.

This clonotype was detected many times. Its antigen remains unidentified. No base quality information exists; no much larger clone differs at one position. CDR1 MNHEY and CDR2 SMNVEV are derived from the germline V gene (reference sequence). Trimming costs V 8 bases and J 6 bases, and their ends lie 13 bases apart. The CDR3 contains 13 residues, cysteine and phenylalanine counted. Only the CDR3 DNA stays, 39 bases, in frame from base 1. The chain is assembled from TRBV27 and TRBJ2-2; the D gene assignment is ambiguous. This clonotype originated in a human donor in good health. Some libraries in this study had Jurkat cell RNA spiked in. Sequenced material: naive CD8+ T cells from blood, with Jurkat cell RNA spiked in. In light of the paper, this sample's cell subset or site label describes: FACS-sorted CD8+CD4-CCR7+CD45RA+ naive T cells. The DNA sequence is given as TGTGCCAGCCTTTCTCCGGGTGCCGGGGAGCTGTTTTTT. Its translation is CASLSPGAGELFF.